A selection of T cell receptor beta chains follows, all from one sample in a study of OX40 agonist ivuxolimab in advanced cancers. Produced via immunoSEQ multiplex PCR; TCRdb's table is partial and in-frame only. The table has over 50,000 clones, approximately 82% seen once. The source material was CD4+ or CD8+ T cells sorted from blood, sampled in a trial of the OX40 agonist ivuxolimab. These receptors came from an adult with an advanced solid tumor such as melanoma, head and neck, liver or kidney cancer. Each CDR3 is given with its conserved first and last residue. A D gene is named only where the DNA matches it firmly. Clone size is shown for a subset of rows, as once, few, many or a class of expanded clone.

len	v_gene	d_gene	abundance	j_gene	CDR3nt	CDR3aa
18	TRBV30	TRBD1	-	TRBJ2-6	TGTGCCTGGAGTGTACGGCGGGACAGGGCCCCTGGGGCCAACGTCCTGACTTTC	CAWSVRRDRAPGANVLTF
14	TRBV6-4	-	-	TRBJ2-1	TGTGCCAGCCCCGACCACTCCTCCTACAATGAGCAGTTCTTC	CASPDHSSYNEQFF
15	TRBV28	TRBD2	once	TRBJ2-1	TGTGCCAGCAGTTTCCGACTAGCGGGCGCTCGGGAGCAGTTCTTC	CASSFRLAGAREQFF
15	TRBV5-4	TRBD1	once	TRBJ1-2	TGTGCCAGCAGTTTCGTGGGGACAGGGGGCGGTGGCTACACCTTC	CASSFVGTGGGGYTF
15	TRBV27	TRBD2	-	TRBJ2-1	TGTGCCAGCCGGATCGTAGCGGGACTGGGCAATGAGCAGTTCTTC	CASRIVAGLGNEQFF
14	TRBV29-1	TRBD2	once	TRBJ2-3	TGCAGCGCACTTCCGGGACTAGCATCAGATACGCAGTATTTT	CSALPGLASDTQYF
14	TRBV11-2	TRBD1	once	TRBJ2-5	TGTGCCAGCAGCTTAGTACAGGGGGCGCGAGAGCAGTACTTC	CASSLVQGAREQYF
14	TRBV6-5	-	-	TRBJ1-3	TGTGCCAGCAGTTTTGTCCAGGGTACAGACACCATATATTTT	CASSFVQGTDTIYF
14	TRBV19	-	few	TRBJ2-7	TGTGCCAGTAGTATATCGGCAGGGACCTACGAGCAGTACTTC	CASSISAGTYEQYF
15	TRBV30	-	-	TRBJ2-2	TGTGCCTGGAGTAGGGGACGGGCGAACACCGGGGAGCTGTTTTTT	CAWSRGRANTGELFF
14	TRBV5-8	TRBD1	-	TRBJ2-7	TGTGCCAGCAGCTTCCGGACAGGAGGCTACGAGCAGTACTTC	CASSFRTGGYEQYF
17	TRBV5-1	TRBD2	-	TRBJ2-7	TGCGCCAGCAGCCGGGAAGCGGGGGGAAGGGTCTCCTACGAGCAGTACTTC	CASSREAGGRVSYEQYF
14	TRBV19	-	few	TRBJ1-5	TGTGCCAGTAGTATTCCGGGGATGAATCAGCCCCAGCATTTT	CASSIPGMNQPQHF
14	TRBV19	-	-	TRBJ1-2	TGTGCCAGTAGTACACCAGGGGTTGTCTATGGCTACACCTTC	CASSTPGVVYGYTF
12	TRBV6-1	-	-	TRBJ2-5	TGTGCCAGCAGTGACTTTAAGGGGACCCAGTACTTC	CASSDFKGTQYF
13	TRBV7-3	-	-	TRBJ1-2	TGTGCCAGCAGGAGCGGGACCGACTATGGCTACACCTTC	CASRSGTDYGYTF
15	TRBV10-3	-	few	TRBJ1-1	TGTGCCATCAGTGAGGGGGGGGACCTGGGGACTGAAGCTTTCTTT	CAISEGGDLGTEAFF
14	TRBV29-1	TRBD2	-	TRBJ2-5	TGCAGCGTCGGGACTAGCGGGGGGTTTGAGACCCAGTACTTC	CSVGTSGGFETQYF
14	TRBV7-6	-	-	TRBJ1-1	TGTGCCAGCAGCTTCGGCGGGCGAATGACTGAAGCTTTCTTT	CASSFGGRMTEAFF
14	TRBV29-1	TRBD2	few	TRBJ2-5	TGCAGCGTTGATGTTAGCGGGAGTATGAAGACCCAGTACTTC	CSVDVSGSMKTQYF
15	TRBV5-6	-	-	TRBJ2-1	TGTGCCAGCAGCTTCGAAGGGATTCTTTTCGATGAGCAGTTCTTC	CASSFEGILFDEQFF
15	TRBV5-4	-	-	TRBJ1-4	TGTGCCAGCAGCACCGGCGGACAGAGTAATGAAAAACTGTTTTTT	CASSTGGQSNEKLFF
14	TRBV6-5	TRBD1	-	TRBJ1-3	TGTGCCAGCAAGACAGGGGACTCTGGAAACACCATATATTTT	CASKTGDSGNTIYF
14	TRBV7-2	-	-	TRBJ1-1	TGTGCCAGCAGCTTATTAGCAGGGAGAACTGAAGCTTTCTTT	CASSLLAGRTEAFF
16	TRBV4-2	-	-	TRBJ1-5	TGTGCCAGCAGCCAAGAGGACGGCCGGATCAATCAGCCCCAGCATTTT	CASSQEDGRINQPQHF
14	TRBV29-1	-	-	TRBJ2-1	TGCAGCGTGATCCGGGACCCCAGGGGTAATGAGCAGTTCTTC	CSVIRDPRGNEQFF
13	TRBV9	-	-	TRBJ2-7	TGTGCCAGCAGCGTAGCGAATTCCTACGAGCAGTACTTC	CASSVANSYEQYF
11	TRBV10-3	-	-	TRBJ2-1	TGTGCCACCCGGGAGAACAATGAGCAGTTCTTC	CATRENNEQFF
15	TRBV18	TRBD1	-	TRBJ2-7	TGTGCCAGCTCACCAACAGGACAGGGTACAGACGAGCAGTACTTC	CASSPTGQGTDEQYF
14	TRBV5-1	TRBD1	-	TRBJ2-7	TGCGCCAGCAGCGTGACAGGGTTTGGATACGAGCAGTACTTC	CASSVTGFGYEQYF
15	TRBV2	-	-	TRBJ2-7	TGTGCCAGCTCCAAAGAACTCATTATTCCCTACGAGCAGTACTTC	CASSKELIIPYEQYF
14	TRBV4-1	-	-	TRBJ2-1	TGCGCCAGCAGCCAAGTAAGGGTATACAATGAGCAGTTCTTC	CASSQVRVYNEQFF
14	TRBV7-3	-	-	TRBJ2-3	TGTGCCAGCACCCCCGGGGCGAGCACAGATACGCAGTATTTT	CASTPGASTDTQYF
13	TRBV6-5	TRBD1	-	TRBJ2-7	TGTGCCAGCCGGACAGGGGATTCCTACGAGCAGTACTTC	CASRTGDSYEQYF
16	TRBV27	-	-	TRBJ2-4	TGTGCCAGCAGTTTGGTCCGGGACTCGGGAAAAAACATTCAGTACTTC	CASSLVRDSGKNIQYF
12	TRBV28	-	-	TRBJ2-1	TGTGCCAGCAGTATCGGGGGTAATGAGCAGTTCTTC	CASSIGGNEQFF
16	TRBV5-1	TRBD1	-	TRBJ2-4	TGCGCCAGCAGCTGGGGGGACAGGGATTTTGAAAACATTCAGTACTTC	CASSWGDRDFENIQYF
14	TRBV28	-	-	TRBJ2-7	TGTGCCAGCAGTCAAGGACAGAGCTCCTACGAGCAGTACTTC	CASSQGQSSYEQYF
15	TRBV13	-	-	TRBJ1-1	TGTGCCAGCGTATGCCCCGAGTCTGGTGTCACTGAAGCTTTCTTT	CASVCPESGVTEAFF
16	TRBV28	-	-	TRBJ1-2	TGTGCCAGCAGTTCCTCCTGGACAGCCTTTAACTATGGCTACACCTTC	CASSSSWTAFNYGYTF
14	TRBV5-1	-	-	TRBJ2-7	TGCGCCAGCAGCACCACGGGGTCCTCCTACGAGCAGTACTTC	CASSTTGSSYEQYF
14	TRBV28	TRBD1	-	TRBJ2-7	TGTGCCAGCAATTCGGGACAGCCCTCCTACGAGCAGTACTTC	CASNSGQPSYEQYF
16	TRBV7-9	TRBD1	-	TRBJ2-6	TGTGCCAGCAGGGGACAGGGTTCCTCTGGGGCCAACGTCCTGACTTTC	CASRGQGSSGANVLTF
14	TRBV2	-	-	TRBJ2-2	TGTGCCAGCAGTTTGGGACATAACACCGGGGAGCTGTTTTTT	CASSLGHNTGELFF
17	TRBV11-1	TRBD1	-	TRBJ1-4	TGTGCCAGCAGCTTAGACAGGGGGTCACGAACTAATGAAAAACTGTTTTTT	CASSLDRGSRTNEKLFF
13	TRBV19	-	-	TRBJ1-1	TGTGCCAGTAGTAGTCACAAGAACACTGAAGCTTTCTTT	CASSSHKNTEAFF
16	TRBV19	TRBD2	once	TRBJ2-1	TGTGCCAGTAGTACCGAACCGGGACTAAGGTACAATGAGCAGTTCTTC	CASSTEPGLRYNEQFF
16	TRBV13	TRBD2	-	TRBJ2-3	TGTGCCAGCAGCTTCGGACTAGCGGGTAACGCAGATACGCAGTATTTT	CASSFGLAGNADTQYF
13	TRBV5-5	-	-	TRBJ2-3	TGTGCCAGCAGCTTGACGGACACAGATACGCAGTATTTT	CASSLTDTDTQYF
15	TRBV6-4	-	-	TRBJ2-1	TGTGCCAGCAGTGACTCTACCGGGACAAGCAATGAGCAGTTCTTC	CASSDSTGTSNEQFF
16	TRBV11-2	TRBD1	-	TRBJ1-2	TGTGCCAGCAGCTCGTACCGGGACAGGGGGCGTAAGGGCTACACCTTC	CASSSYRDRGRKGYTF
15	TRBV28	TRBD1	-	TRBJ1-1	TGTGCCAGCAGTTTGACAGGGTTGGGGAACACTGAAGCTTTCTTT	CASSLTGLGNTEAFF
16	TRBV19	TRBD2	-	TRBJ2-3	TGTGCCAGTAGGCTCCCCGGACTAGCGGGGGGAGATACGCAGTATTTT	CASRLPGLAGGDTQYF
14	TRBV5-1	TRBD2	few	TRBJ2-1	TGCGCCAGCAGCCCTGCTGGCGGGAGGCGACTGCAGTTCTTC	CASSPAGGRRLQFF
14	TRBV19	TRBD1	-	TRBJ2-3	TGTGCCGCTTCGACAGGGTACGGCACAGATACGCAGTATTTT	CAASTGYGTDTQYF
15	TRBV6-5	-	-	TRBJ2-7	TGTGCCAGCAGTTACTCTTCGGCTGGGATCTACGAGCAGTACTTC	CASSYSSAGIYEQYF
13	TRBV27	-	-	TRBJ2-1	TGTGCCAGCAGTTTATCTGAACTTTCGGGGCAGTTCTTC	CASSLSELSGQFF